This T cell receptor beta chain was recovered during a study of cytomegalovirus exposure and HLA in healthy donors. The CDR3 consists of 13 residues. The study, taken as a whole, reports: Some 150 TCR beta chains were listed as cytomegalovirus-associated. When a later analysis was performed, an Asian-associated ancestry cluster reportedly had fewer N-insertions than the roughly 700-donor mean. It was shown in a later analysis that HLA-associated TCR beta chains were more clonally expanded than other, equally common chains. In a later analysis, V- and J-gene trimming of beta chains associated with a DCLRE1C missense variant, replicated independently.

This clone was seen a few times. Antigen specificity is unknown. Use of 60 Vbeta and 13 Jbeta primers characterized the PCR. Data came from immunoSEQ multiplex PCR; TCRdb stores just in-frame clones and leaves some out. The sample holds approximately 190,000 clones; around 64% are singletons and the top ten take about 2.5%. The chain links TRBV21-1 to TRBJ2-1; the D call in the table, TRBD1, was not verified against the DNA. TRBV21-1 is a listed pseudogene. The material sequenced was PBMCs. This receptor was identified in a man aged 35 to 55 in good health and CMV-seropositive. In nucleotides, the CDR3 is TGTGCCATTCCGGGGGACAGACACAATGAGCAGTTCTTC. It yields the protein CAIPGDRHNEQFF.